This entry lists 32 T cell receptor beta chains sequenced from one sample in a study of CD8 T cells in Susac syndrome. RNA in amounts of about 0.5 to 1 ug was reverse transcribed with random hexamers. TCRdb called the immunoSEQ multiplex PCR reads again in MiXCR, with one record for every CDR3 protein. The sample lists roughly 76,000 distinct CDR3 sequences, over 85% occurring once. The material sequenced was CD8+ T cells from PBMCs. Receptors were obtained from a human donor with Susac syndrome.

The chain couples TRBV9 to TRBJ2-5; weak D call: TRBD1 (5 bases). Germline V gene sequence: CDR1 SGDLS, CDR2 YYNGEE. The CDR3 is 12 residues long. V lost 3 bases, J lost 9 bases, and 12 bases lay in between. DNA for the CDR3: TGTGCCAGCAGCGGACAGAACAGAGCCCAGTACTTC. Protein product: CASSGQNRAQYF.

The V gene is TRBV28, the J gene TRBJ1-2; weak D call: TRBD1 (5 bases). The CDR3 totals 15 residues. Germline loops: CDR1 MDHEN, CDR2 SYDVKM. Deletions cut 5 bases from V and 6 bases from J, with 19 bases between. As DNA, the CDR3 is TGTGCCAGCAGTGAGGCTCTCCAGGGAGGGGATGGCTACACCTTC. It is translated as CASSEALQGGDGYTF.

The chain couples TRBV23-1 to TRBJ2-1; tentatively, D is TRBD1 (5 bases). TRBV23-1 is given ORF status, its function remaining uncertain. The CDR3 covers 17 residues. V was shortened by 4 bases and J by 2 bases, with 18 bases between the two germline ends. The CDR3 nucleotides are TGCGCCAGCAGTCTCACACACCCAGGGTGCGCCTACAATGAGCAGTTCTTC. Its protein is CASSLTHPGCAYNEQFF.

The CDR3: CASSYRHVVSGKTQYF. The CDR3 region has the DNA TGTGCCAGCAGTTATCGACATGTGGTCAGCGGAAAGACCCAGTACTTC. J is TRBJ2-5 and V is TRBV6-2 or TRBV6-3; D may be TRBD2 (5 bases). The CDR3 runs to 16 residues. CDR1 and CDR2 from the germline V gene are MNHEY and SVGEGT. V shed 3 bases and J shed 6 bases, with 20 bases lying between them.

The chain has TRBV3-1 and TRBJ2-2; no firm D call. The germline V gene has CDR1 LGHDT and CDR2 YNNKEL (reference sequence). The V end was cut by 2 bases, the J end by 5 bases, with 9 bases between. This CDR3 region has 14 residues. The CDR3 sequence is CASSQISRTGELFF. The DNA for the CDR3 is TGTGCCAGCAGCCAAATTAGCCGGACCGGGGAGCTGTTTTTT.

V gene TRBV2 combines with J gene TRBJ2-5; TRBD1 is a possible D gene (6 bases). V lost 1 base, J lost 5 bases, and 11 bases lay in between. Germline CDR1 reads SNHLY; CDR2 reads FYNNEI. The CDR3 contains 14 residues. This CDR3 reads CASSEDREWETQYF. The CDR3 bases are TGTGCCAGCAGTGAAGACAGGGAGTGGGAGACCCAGTACTTC.

V gene TRBV6-5 combines with J gene TRBJ2-1, with a possible D match to TRBD2 (6 bases). V lost 9 bases, J lost 5 bases, and 11 bases lay in between. The V gene's germline CDR1 is MNHEY and CDR2 SVGAGI. This CDR3 contains 12 residues. CDR3 bases: TGTGCCAGGGGACTGGGCAACAATGAGCAGTTCTTC. It specifies CARGLGNNEQFF.

V is TRBV20-1 and J is TRBJ2-7, with D possibly TRBD2 on 5 matching bases. This CDR3 region has 12 residues. The V gene's germline CDR1 is DFQATT and CDR2 SNEGSKA (reference sequence). The V gene lost 4 bases and the J gene lost 6 bases, with 13 bases spanning the gap. CDR3 nucleotide sequence: TGCAGTGCTAACCCATCTAGCCGCGAGCAGTACTTC. Its protein is CSANPSSREQYF.

The chain links TRBV7-6 to TRBJ1-3; the D gene is possibly TRBD1 (5 bases). This CDR3 comprises 16 residues. V lost 5 bases to trimming and J lost 4 bases, with 18 bases between them. Germline loops: CDR1 SGHVS, CDR2 FNYEAQ. The CDR3 spells CASSPLGVEVGNTIYF. The CDR3 DNA reads TGTGCCAGCAGCCCTCTAGGGGTGGAGGTCGGAAACACCATATATTTT.

This sequence joins TRBV19 and TRBJ1-1; no firm D call. The CDR3 loop spans 13 amino acids. CDR1 is LNHDA, CDR2 SQIVND, per germline (reference sequence). V was shortened by 1 base and J by 1 base, with 4 bases between the two germline ends. For the CDR3, the DNA is TGTGCCAGTAGTATAGGGAAGAACACTGAAGCTTTCTTT. It translates to CASSIGKNTEAFF.

This sequence joins TRBV14 and TRBJ2-7, with 7 bases identical to TRBD1. J was trimmed by 1 base and V by 2 bases; bases with no gene match: 2. The CDR3 extends over 14 amino acids. CDR1 and CDR2 (germline): SGHDN, FVKESK. CDR3 sequence: CASSQLDRSYEQYF. In DNA form, the CDR3 reads TGTGCCAGCAGCCAATTGGACAGGTCCTACGAGCAGTACTTC.

This sequence joins TRBV4-2 and TRBJ2-7; 13 nucleotides match TRBD2. Germline V lookup: CDR1 LGHNA, CDR2 YNFKEQ. The CDR3 extends over 17 amino acids. Trimming took 0 bases from V and 6 from J; bases not matched to a gene: 8. For the CDR3, the DNA is TGTGCCAGCAGCCAAGAGCCCGGACTAGCGGGGGTGGGCGAGCAGTACTTC. Translation gives CASSQEPGLAGVGEQYF.

This chain joins TRBV28 and TRBJ2-7, with unresolved D. The CDR3 consists of 14 residues. The germline V and J ends were trimmed by 5 bases and 0 bases, with 11 bases remaining between them. Germline lookup yields CDR1 MDHEN and CDR2 SYDVKM. CDR3 nucleotide sequence: TGTGCCAGCAGTCCAGTCATGAGCTCCTACGAGCAGTACTTC. This codes for CASSPVMSSYEQYF.

This clonotype has only one observation. The chain links TRBV3-1 to TRBJ1-2; D possibly corresponds to TRBD1 (5 bases). Germline values: CDR1 LGHDT, CDR2 YNNKEL (reference sequence). There are 15 residues in the CDR3. The V gene lost 3 bases and the J gene lost 2 bases, with 13 bases spanning the gap. This CDR3 reads CASSHGDGLNYGYTF. CDR3 DNA: TGTGCCAGCAGCCATGGGGACGGCTTAAACTATGGCTACACCTTC.

This chain joins TRBV5-1 and TRBJ1-1; D not certain. The V gene lost 0 bases and the J gene lost 5 bases, with 17 bases spanning the gap. The CDR3 length is 16 residues. CDR1 SGHRS and CDR2 YFSETQ come from the germline V gene. DNA for the CDR3: TGCGCCAGCAGCTTGGCGGAACAGCTGCTTGTAACTGAAGCTTTCTTT. Its translation is CASSLAEQLLVTEAFF.

The chain combines TRBV19 with TRBJ1-1; D not resolved. This CDR3 has 11 amino acids. Germline-derived CDR1 and CDR2 are LNHDA and SQIVND (reference sequence). V was trimmed by 4 bases and J by 3 bases, leaving 3 bases between them. The CDR3 bases are TGTGCCAGTAGTACCGACACTGAAGCTTTCTTT. Amino acid sequence: CASSTDTEAFF. Using reference TRBV19 and TRBJ1-1 for the parts outside the CDR3, the full variable domain is DGGITQSPKYLFRKEGQNVTLSCEQNLNHDAMYWYRQDPGQGLRLIYYSQIVNDFQKGDIAEGYSVSREKKESFPLTVTSAQKNPTAFYLCASSTDTEAFFGQGTRLTVV.

The chain links TRBV7-9 to TRBJ1-1; a weak D match, TRBD1 (5 bases). Germline lookup yields CDR1 SEHNR and CDR2 FQNEAQ (reference sequence). CDR3 size: 19 residues. V was pared by 6 bases and J by 1 base, with 27 bases between. In DNA, the CDR3 is TGTGCCAGCAGTTCCCAGCCCGGACAAGATTTCTCTAGGAACACTGAAGCTTTCTTT. It yields the protein CASSSQPGQDFSRNTEAFF.

This chain uses TRBV14 with TRBJ1-2; TRBD1 is a possible D gene (5 bases). CDR1 and CDR2 (germline): SGHDN, FVKESK. Trimming pared 4 bases from V and 4 bases from J, leaving 16 bases between. The CDR3 consists of 15 residues. The chain's CDR3 is CASSRGVGGIYGYTF. The CDR3 DNA reads TGTGCCAGCAGCCGCGGTGTTGGGGGGATCTATGGCTACACCTTC.

This chain joins TRBV28 and TRBJ2-5, with 7 bases aligning to TRBD1. There are 15 residues in the CDR3. V was pared by 2 bases and J by 2 bases, with 5 bases of the junction left unmatched. In germline, CDR1 is MDHEN, CDR2 SYDVKM. CDR3 loop: CASSLQGVRQETQYF. The DNA of the CDR3 is TGTGCCAGCAGTTTACAGGGGGTTCGTCAAGAGACCCAGTACTTC.

In DNA, the CDR3 is TGCAGTGCTTCCGGACTAGCGGACTACGAGCAGTACTTC. Translating gives CSASGLADYEQYF. This chain uses TRBV20-1 with TRBJ2-7; 10 bases are a match to TRBD2. Germline V CDR1 and CDR2: DFQATT, SNEGSKA (reference sequence). J was trimmed by 3 bases and V by 5 bases; bases with no gene match: 4. CDR3 length: 13 residues.

V gene TRBV5-4 combines with J gene TRBJ2-7, with 9 bases matching TRBD1. The CDR3 has 12 residues. Germline V gene lookup returns CDR1 SGHNT and CDR2 YYREEE (reference sequence). V lost 9 bases and J lost 6; bases outside the gene matches: 7. The CDR3, as DNA: TGTGCCATAGGACAGGGGTTGAGCGAGCAGTACTTC. Translating it yields CAIGQGLSEQYF.

This chain uses TRBV12-5 with TRBJ2-5; a weak D match, TRBD1 (5 bases). Germline loops: CDR1 LGHNT, CDR2 FRNRAP. The CDR3 is made up of 14 amino acids. V lost 6 bases, J lost 1 base, and 12 bases lay in between. The CDR3 protein is CASGATETQETQYF. The CDR3 nucleotides read TGTGCTAGTGGGGCGACAGAGACCCAAGAGACCCAGTACTTC.

The chain employs TRBV19 and TRBJ1-2; the match to TRBD1 covers 7 bases. The CDR3 spans 15 residues. After removal of 5 bases from V and 7 bases from J, the junction contained 13 bases not matched to a gene. From germline, CDR1 is LNHDA and CDR2 SQIVND (reference sequence). The CDR3 protein is CASSSPGGEGLGYTF. The CDR3 DNA reads TGTGCCAGTAGTTCACCAGGGGGTGAAGGTCTTGGCTACACCTTC.

J is TRBJ2-1 and V is TRBV11-3, with a weak D call TRBD2 (5 bases). The germline V gene has CDR1 SGHNT and CDR2 YENEEA. The V gene lost 4 bases and the J gene lost 9 bases, with 10 bases spanning the gap. This CDR3 has 12 residues. CDR3 sequence: CASSYTRGEQFF. CDR3 DNA sequence: TGTGCCAGCAGCTATACTAGAGGTGAGCAGTTCTTC.

The chain combines TRBV19 with TRBJ2-2; 10 nucleotides line up with TRBD2. Germline CDR1 reads LNHDA; CDR2 reads SQIVND (reference sequence). V lost 1 base, J lost 9 bases, and 8 bases stayed unmatched. The CDR3 extends over 16 amino acids. The CDR3 spells CASSIGRTSGTRELFF. DNA of the CDR3: TGTGCCAGTAGTATAGGGAGGACTAGCGGAACCAGGGAGCTGTTTTTT.

The rearrangement uses TRBV27 and TRBJ2-1; 8 positions agree with TRBD2. V was pared by 4 bases and J by 8 bases, with 10 bases of the junction left unmatched. CDR3 size: 15 residues. The germline V gene has CDR1 MNHEY and CDR2 SMNVEV (reference sequence). The DNA for the CDR3 is TGTGCCAGCAGTTATAGACTAGCGCTTGGGGATGAGCAGTTCTTC. Protein sequence: CASSYRLALGDEQFF.

The chain employs TRBV28 and TRBJ1-5; D is possibly TRBD1 (5 bases). CDR3 size: 14 residues. Trimming removed 6 bases from V and 5 bases from J, with 14 bases in between. From germline, CDR1 is MDHEN and CDR2 SYDVKM. CDR3 sequence reads: CASRGTSSYQPQHF. CDR3 nucleotides: TGTGCCAGCAGGGGGACTTCCTCATATCAGCCCCAGCATTTT.

The CDR3 DNA reads TGTGCTAGTGGTCTCTCGACAGGGAACACTGAAGCTTTCTTT. Translating gives CASGLSTGNTEAFF. The gene calls are TRBV12-5 and TRBJ1-1; possibly TRBD1 for D (6 bases). Looked up from germline, CDR1 is LGHNT and CDR2 is FRNRAP. V was pared by 5 bases and J by 1 base, with 11 bases between. This CDR3 is 14 amino acids long. Complete variable domain (other parts from reference TRBV12-5 and TRBJ1-1): DARVTQTPRHKVTEMGQEVTMRCQPILGHNTVFWYRQTMMQGLELLAYFRNRAPLDDSGMPKDRFSAEMPDATLATLKIQPSEPRDSAVYFCASGLSTGNTEAFFGQGTRLTVV.

CDR3 amino acids: CSAKYTNTGELFF. The CDR3 DNA is TGCAGTGCTAAGTACACAAACACCGGGGAGCTGTTTTTT. The chain couples TRBV20-1 to TRBJ2-2; D not resolved. In germline, CDR1 is DFQATT, CDR2 SNEGSKA (reference sequence). V was clipped by 4 bases and J by 2 bases, with 8 bases between them. The CDR3 is made up of 13 amino acids.

This chain uses TRBV9 with TRBJ1-4, with TRBD1 identical over 9 bases. In germline, CDR1 is SGDLS, CDR2 YYNGEE. CDR3 length: 15 residues. Trimming cost V 0 bases and J 8 bases; bases outside gene matches: 5. The CDR3 sequence: CASSVGGTGWEKLFF. In DNA form, the CDR3 reads TGTGCCAGCAGCGTAGGTGGGACAGGGTGGGAAAAACTGTTTTTT. Complete variable domain (other parts from reference TRBV9 and TRBJ1-4): DSGVTQTPKHLITATGQRVTLRCSPRSGDLSVYWYQQSLDQGLQFLIQYYNGEERAKGNILERFSAQQFPDLHSELNLSSLELGDSALYFCASSVGGTGWEKLFFGSGTQLSVL.

This chain joins TRBV20-1 and TRBJ2-3; 8 bases line up with TRBD2. The CDR3 is 15 amino acids. Germline V lookup: CDR1 DFQATT, CDR2 SNEGSKA (reference sequence). Trimming at V came to 6 bases and at J to 0 bases, leaving 8 bases not matched to a gene. The CDR3 is CSAFGGGPSTDTQYF. The CDR3 DNA reads as TGCAGTGCCTTTGGCGGGGGGCCTAGCACAGATACGCAGTATTTT.

The chain carries TRBV18 and TRBJ2-1; D is possibly TRBD1 or TRBD2 (6 bases each). Germline values: CDR1 KGHSH, CDR2 LQKENI. Trimming took off 0 bases at V and 6 bases at J, with 12 bases between the two ends. The CDR3 is made up of 15 amino acids. The CDR3 DNA reads as TGTGCCAGCTCACCACCGGGGGGCAGGGGCAATGAGCAGTTCTTC. Its protein is CASSPPGGRGNEQFF.